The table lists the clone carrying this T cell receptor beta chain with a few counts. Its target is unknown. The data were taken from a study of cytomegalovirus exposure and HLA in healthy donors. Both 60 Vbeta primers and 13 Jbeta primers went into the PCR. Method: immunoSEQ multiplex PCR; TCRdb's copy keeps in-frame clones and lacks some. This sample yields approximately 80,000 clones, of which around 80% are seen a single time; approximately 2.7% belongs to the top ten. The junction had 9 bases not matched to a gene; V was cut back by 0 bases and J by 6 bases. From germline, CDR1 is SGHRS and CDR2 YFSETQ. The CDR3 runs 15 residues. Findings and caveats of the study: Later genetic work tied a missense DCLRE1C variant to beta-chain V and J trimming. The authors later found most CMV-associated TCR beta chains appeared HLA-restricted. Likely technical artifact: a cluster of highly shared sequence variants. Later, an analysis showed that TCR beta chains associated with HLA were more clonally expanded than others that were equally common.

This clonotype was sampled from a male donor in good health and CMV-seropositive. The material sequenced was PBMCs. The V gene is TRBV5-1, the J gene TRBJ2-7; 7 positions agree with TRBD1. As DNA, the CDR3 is TGCGCCAGCAGCTTGGCCTTGACAGGGTACTCCGAGCAGTACTTC. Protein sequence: CASSLALTGYSEQYF.